Listed below are T cell receptor beta chains from one sample, sequenced in a study of a mutant IDH1 vaccine in newly diagnosed glioma. No antigen is known for these receptors. Produced via immunoSEQ multiplex PCR; TCRdb's table is partial and in-frame only. Of fewer than 95,000 clones listed, 80% to 90% are singletons. The sample here was PBMCs, taken from a glioma patient whose treatment included an IDH1 peptide vaccine. Receptors originate from a man aged 40-50 years with glioma. CDR3s include the opening cysteine and the closing phenylalanine or tryptophan. A D gene is named only where the DNA matches it firmly. Clone size is stated in some rows and not others, as once, few, many or a class when expanded.

D gene | J gene | clone size | V gene | CDR3 protein | CDR3 DNA
TRBD2 | TRBJ2-1 | - | TRBV19 | CASSIRAGGPSAYNEQFF | TGTGCCAGTAGCATCCGAGCGGGGGGGCCTTCGGCCTACAATGAGCAGTTCTTC
- | TRBJ1-5 | - | TRBV19 | CASSPVGNNQPQHF | TGTGCCAGTAGCCCCGTGGGAAACAATCAGCCCCAGCATTTT
TRBD1 | TRBJ2-5 | - | TRBV7-2 | CASSQGATQETQYF | TGTGCCAGCAGCCAGGGGGCAACCCAAGAGACCCAGTACTTC
- | TRBJ1-2 | - | TRBV18 | CASSPRDRRDYGYTF | TGTGCCAGCTCACCACGTGACAGGAGAGACTATGGCTACACCTTC
TRBD1 | TRBJ2-7 | - | TRBV7-2 | CASSLVGQGYEQYF | TGTGCCAGCAGCTTAGTCGGACAGGGCTACGAGCAGTACTTC
TRBD1 | TRBJ1-2 | - | TRBV10-3 | CATLGAGGYGYTF | TGTGCCACTTTAGGGGCAGGGGGCTATGGCTACACCTTC
TRBD1 | TRBJ2-7 | - | TRBV19 | CASSSGTGSYEQYF | TGTGCCAGTAGTTCCGGGACAGGCTCCTACGAGCAGTACTTC
TRBD2 | TRBJ2-3 | - | TRBV4-3 | CASSQDMQRGVADTQYF | TGCGCCAGCAGCCAAGATATGCAGCGGGGGGTAGCAGATACGCAGTATTTT
TRBD1 | TRBJ2-5 | - | TRBV9 | CASSAGTVQETQYF | TGTGCCAGCAGCGCCGGGACAGTACAAGAGACCCAGTACTTC
- | TRBJ1-3 | - | TRBV9 | CASSVAVPWTSGNTIYF | TGTGCCAGCAGCGTAGCGGTCCCCTGGACTTCTGGAAACACCATATATTTT
TRBD2 | TRBJ2-3 | - | TRBV27 | CASSLLTSGGPHTQYF | TGTGCCAGCAGTTTGCTGACTAGCGGGGGTCCCCATACGCAGTATTTT
TRBD2 | TRBJ2-7 | few | TRBV28 | CASGTLSGGTTKQYF | TGTGCCAGCGGAACGTTGTCGGGAGGCACTACGAAGCAGTACTTC
TRBD2 | TRBJ2-7 | - | TRBV6-1 | CASSEGGRAFDEQYF | TGTGCCAGCAGTGAGGGAGGGAGGGCCTTCGACGAGCAGTACTTC
- | TRBJ2-7 | - | TRBV7-2 | CASSFTSREQYF | TGTGCCAGCAGCTTTACTAGCAGGGAGCAGTACTTC
TRBD2 | TRBJ2-1 | - | TRBV27 | CASSRSPIAGAAYNEQFF | TGTGCCAGCAGTCGTTCGCCGATAGCGGGGGCCGCCTACAATGAGCAGTTCTTC
- | TRBJ2-3 | - | TRBV6-1 | CASSEYRGREYF | TGTGCCAGCAGTGAATACAGGGGGAGGGAGTATTTT
- | TRBJ1-5 | few | TRBV6-6 | CATSGSNQPQHF | TGTGCCACCTCCGGAAGCAATCAGCCCCAGCATTTT
TRBD1 | TRBJ2-7 | few | TRBV6-5 | CASSTGTGAYEQYF | TGTGCCAGCAGTACCGGGACAGGGGCCTACGAGCAGTACTTC
- | TRBJ1-2 | - | TRBV9 | CASSVIPGHHYGYTF | TGTGCCAGCAGCGTTATACCGGGACACCACTATGGCTACACCTTC
TRBD2 | TRBJ2-7 | - | TRBV10-2 | CASGGELNSYEQYF | TGCGCCAGCGGGGGGGAGCTAAACTCCTACGAGCAGTACTTC
TRBD1 | TRBJ2-5 | - | TRBV4-1 | CASSQRPSRDRGPRETQYF | TGCGCCAGCAGCCAGCGACCTTCCCGGGACAGGGGGCCTAGGGAGACCCAGTACTTC
- | TRBJ2-1 | once | TRBV15 | CATSRVQGANPYNEQFF | TGTGCCACCAGCAGAGTCCAGGGAGCGAACCCCTACAATGAGCAGTTCTTC
TRBD1 | TRBJ1-1 | - | TRBV6-5 | CASSHPGTGEPFF | TGTGCCAGCAGCCATCCCGGGACAGGGGAACCTTTCTTT
- | TRBJ1-1 | few | TRBV5-4 | CASSLVRMKGTEAFF | TGTGCCAGCAGCTTGGTAAGGATGAAGGGCACTGAAGCTTTCTTT
- | TRBJ2-2 | - | TRBV6-6 | CASSYLGGNTGELFF | TGTGCCAGCAGTTACCTAGGAGGGAACACCGGGGAGCTGTTTTTT
TRBD1 | TRBJ1-5 | - | TRBV7-8 | CASSPRQGAESNQPQHF | TGTGCCAGCAGCCCACGACAGGGGGCGGAAAGCAATCAGCCCCAGCATTTT
- | TRBJ2-1 | - | TRBV10-2 | CASTVGRPPDNEQFF | TGCGCCAGCACCGTGGGGAGGCCGCCTGACAATGAGCAGTTCTTC
- | TRBJ2-7 | - | TRBV5-5 | CASSLGLYEQYF | TGTGCCAGCAGCTTGGGTTTGTACGAGCAGTACTTC
- | TRBJ1-4 | - | TRBV15 | CATSKSGGSTNEKLFF | TGTGCCACCAGCAAGTCCGGGGGTTCAACTAATGAAAAACTGTTTTTT
TRBD2 | TRBJ2-2 | - | TRBV4-3 | CASSPGASGGYGNTGELFF | TGCGCCAGCAGCCCCGGGGCTAGCGGGGGGTATGGGAACACCGGGGAGCTGTTTTTT
- | TRBJ1-4 | - | TRBV28 | CASSVIPLELFF | TGTGCCAGCAGCGTTATCCCCCTGGAACTGTTTTTT
TRBD1 | TRBJ1-4 | - | TRBV29-1 | CSVEKGAREKLFF | TGCAGCGTTGAGAAGGGGGCGCGGGAAAAACTGTTTTTT
- | TRBJ2-1 | - | TRBV29-1 | CSVETPTQAVRDEQFF | TGCAGCGTTGAGACCCCCACGCAAGCGGTAAGAGATGAGCAGTTCTTC
- | TRBJ2-7 | - | TRBV5-1 | CASSLGHGVNEQYF | TGCGCCAGCAGCTTGGGACACGGCGTAAACGAGCAGTACTTC
TRBD1 | TRBJ2-5 | - | TRBV5-4 | CASSLLDRDQETQYF | TGTGCCAGCAGCTTACTCGACAGGGACCAAGAGACCCAGTACTTC
- | TRBJ2-5 | - | TRBV6-6 | CAGGAKETQYF | TGTGCCGGGGGGGCGAAAGAGACCCAGTACTTC
TRBD2 | TRBJ2-5 | many | TRBV9 | CASSLSGGQETQYF | TGTGCCAGCAGCCTGAGCGGGGGTCAAGAGACCCAGTACTTC
TRBD2 | TRBJ2-3 | - | TRBV7-2 | CASSLQKGLAEGSGDTQYF | TGTGCCAGCAGCTTACAGAAGGGACTAGCGGAGGGTAGCGGGGATACGCAGTATTTT
TRBD1 | TRBJ1-5 | - | TRBV10-3 | CAISEGQVGSQPQHF | TGTGCCATCAGCGAAGGACAGGTAGGGAGTCAGCCCCAGCATTTT
- | TRBJ2-7 | - | TRBV6-1 | CASRRTGTYEQYF | TGTGCCAGCAGAAGAACAGGGACCTACGAGCAGTACTTC
- | TRBJ1-5 | - | TRBV7-8 | CASSPWGGNQPQHF | TGTGCCAGCAGCCCATGGGGAGGCAATCAGCCCCAGCATTTT
- | TRBJ2-3 | - | TRBV5-6 | CASSLGLSTDTQYF | TGTGCCAGCAGCTTGGGGTTAAGCACAGATACGCAGTATTTT
TRBD2 | TRBJ2-3 | - | TRBV5-1 | CASSSYGGRTDTQYF | TGCGCCAGCAGCTCCTATGGCGGGAGGACAGATACGCAGTATTTT
- | TRBJ1-2 | - | TRBV5-1 | CASSLKRQALGPSGYGYTF | TGCGCCAGCAGCTTGAAGAGACAGGCTTTGGGGCCTAGTGGCTATGGCTACACCTTC
- | TRBJ1-5 | - | TRBV4-3 | CASSQDRQGNQPQHF | TGCGCCAGCAGCCAAGATCGGCAGGGTAATCAGCCCCAGCATTTT
- | TRBJ2-1 | - | TRBV9 | CASSADRNEQFF | TGTGCCAGCAGCGCCGACCGGAATGAGCAGTTCTTC
- | TRBJ2-3 | - | TRBV6-1 | CASTEGRDTQYF | TGTGCCAGCACCGAGGGCCGAGATACGCAGTATTTT
TRBD2 | TRBJ2-7 | - | TRBV9 | CASSVGPSGGAPPYEQYF | TGTGCCAGCAGCGTAGGTCCTAGCGGGGGAGCTCCTCCCTACGAGCAGTACTTC
- | TRBJ1-2 | once | TRBV5-4 | CASSLGGQHYGYTF | TGTGCCAGCAGCTTGGGAGGACAGCACTATGGCTACACCTTC
- | TRBJ1-3 | - | TRBV30 | CAWTREWGNTIYF | TGTGCCTGGACTAGGGAGTGGGGAAACACCATATATTTT
- | TRBJ2-1 | once | TRBV9 | CASSGSGISYNEQFF | TGTGCCAGCAGCGGCAGCGGAATCTCCTACAATGAGCAGTTCTTC
- | TRBJ2-5 | - | TRBV7-9 | CASEFGGLRETQYF | TGTGCGTCCGAATTCGGGGGGCTAAGAGAGACCCAGTACTTC
- | TRBJ1-1 | - | TRBV27 | CASCAQGAGTNTEAFF | TGTGCCAGCTGCGCCCAGGGTGCTGGCACGAACACTGAAGCTTTCTTT